This TCR beta chain stems from a study of blood T cell repertoires in COVID-19. Study overall: Whether acute or convalescent, the COVID-19 samples came from the United States, Italy and Spain. PBMCs, B-cell-depleted T cells, or T cells provided the cDNA or gDNA that made up the material.

The length of the CDR3 is 14 residues. Per the germline V gene, CDR1 is SEHNR and CDR2 is FQNEAQ (reference sequence). The V and J ends lost 8 bases and 3 bases, in that order; junction bases with no gene match: 7. As originally analysed: By means of reference gene primer amplification, nucleated cell counts were estimated. Measured with immunoSEQ multiplex PCR; TCRdb has only the in-frame clones, and not every one. D and trimming come from the DNA, and the V and J calls and clone size come from that table. The sample includes 55,000 to 75,000 clones, around 77% of them seen just once. V usage is TRBV7-9 and J usage is TRBJ1-2, with 9 bases lining up with TRBD1. Sample: peripheral blood. This receptor was taken from a man at least 80 years old with active or convalescent COVID-19. Here the CDR3 DNA reads TGTGCCAGCTTACAGGGGGCGCAAGACTATGGCTACACCTTC. Translation gives CASLQGAQDYGYTF.